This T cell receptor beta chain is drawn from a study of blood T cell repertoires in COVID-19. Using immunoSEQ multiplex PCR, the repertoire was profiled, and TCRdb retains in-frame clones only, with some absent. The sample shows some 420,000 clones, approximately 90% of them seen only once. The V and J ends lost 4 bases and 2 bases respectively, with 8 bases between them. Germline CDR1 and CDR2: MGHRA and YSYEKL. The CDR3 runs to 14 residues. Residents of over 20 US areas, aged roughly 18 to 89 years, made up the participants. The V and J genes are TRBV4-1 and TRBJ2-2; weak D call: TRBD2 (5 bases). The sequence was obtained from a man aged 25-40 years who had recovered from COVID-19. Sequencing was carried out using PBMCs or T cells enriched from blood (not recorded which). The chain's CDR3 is CASSLSGNTGELFF. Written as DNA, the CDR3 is TGCGCCAGCAGCCTATCGGGAAACACCGGGGAGCTGTTTTTT.